The 30 T cell receptor beta chains reported below all come from one sample, sequenced in a study of CD8 T cells in Susac syndrome (dated by TCRdb to the late 2010s). Libraries were built with the immunoSEQ multiplex PCR assay. RNA was extracted using the RNeasy kit, and roughly 0.5 to 1 microgram was reverse transcribed with random hexamers. TCRdb reran the public reads through fastp at Q25 and MiXCR, keeping productive beta chains. Records with the same CDR3 protein are collapsed into one entry carrying the most frequent genes and DNA. The sample includes about 300,000 distinct CDR3 sequences, with about 88% observed a single time. About 0.11% of the sample comes from the top ten. Sequencing was performed on CD8+ T cells from PBMCs. The receptor set was obtained from a human donor with multiple sclerosis.

The sample holds one count of this clonotype. DNA for the CDR3: TGCAGCGTTGCAACGAGAGGCGGGAGGGCCACCTCCTACGAGCAGTACTTC. Translation gives CSVATRGGRATSYEQYF. The chain uses TRBV29-1 and TRBJ2-7; 9 nucleotides line up with TRBD2. V shed 4 bases and J 0 bases; nucleotides not matched to a gene: 13. The CDR3 consists of 17 residues. CDR1 is SQVTM and CDR2 is ANQGSEA in the germline V gene.

The rearrangement joins TRBV6-1 to TRBJ2-3; the match to TRBD2 covers 11 bases. From germline, CDR1 is MNHNS and CDR2 SASEGT. Trimming cost V 6 bases and J 7 bases; bases outside gene matches: 12. The CDR3 has 16 residues. CDR3 loop: CASRNKTSGGSYTQYF. The CDR3 DNA follows: TGTGCCAGCAGAAACAAAACTAGCGGGGGTTCTTATACGCAGTATTTT.

The chain uses TRBV28 and TRBJ1-5; a possible D gene is TRBD1 (5 bases). From germline, CDR1 is MDHEN and CDR2 SYDVKM. The CDR3 covers 12 residues. With 10 bases removed from V and 6 bases from J, the gap between germline ends came to 13 bases. Here the CDR3 DNA reads TGTGCCATCGGCCCCGGGGGTCAGCCCCAGCATTTT. Its translation: CAIGPGGQPQHF.

V and J are TRBV20-1 and TRBJ2-1; 8 bases agree with TRBD2. The CDR3 totals 17 residues. Germline CDR1 and CDR2: DFQATT and SNEGSKA (reference sequence). Trimming took 0 bases from V and 4 from J; bases not matched to a gene: 11. For the CDR3, the DNA is TGCAGTGCTAGAGATTTAGGTGCGGGACTAGATTACAATGAGCAGTTCTTC. Protein: CSARDLGAGLDYNEQFF.

The genes are TRBV7-9 and TRBJ2-3; D is perhaps TRBD2 (5 bases). The CDR3 is 13 residues long. Deletions cut 5 bases from V and 5 bases from J, with 11 bases between. Germline lookup yields CDR1 SEHNR and CDR2 FQNEAQ (reference sequence). CDR3 coding DNA: TGTGCCAGCAGCCCCACAGCGGAAGATACGCAGTATTTT. This gives the protein CASSPTAEDTQYF.

This clonotype came up a few times. The chain is built from TRBV2 and TRBJ2-5, with unresolved D. V was shortened by 6 bases and J by 2 bases, with 7 bases between the two germline ends. The CDR3 runs 12 residues. Germline V gene sequence: CDR1 SNHLY, CDR2 FYNNEI. CDR3 sequence (DNA): TGTGCCAGCAGCCCGGATCAAGAGACCCAGTACTTC. Translating it yields CASSPDQETQYF.

This clonotype appeared a few times. This chain connects TRBV6-6 to TRBJ2-5, with D unclear. The CDR3 runs 15 residues. Per the germline V gene, CDR1 is MNHNY and CDR2 is SVGAGI (reference sequence). V was cut by 2 bases and J by 2 bases, with 12 bases left in between. The CDR3 coding sequence is TGTGCCAGCAGTTACGACGGCGCACCTCAAGAGACCCAGTACTTC. Translating it yields CASSYDGAPQETQYF.

The chain's CDR3 is CAISESMDNEQFF. CDR3 bases: TGTGCCATCAGTGAGTCGATGGACAATGAGCAGTTCTTC. V usage is TRBV10-3 and J usage is TRBJ2-1; D is undetermined. CDR3 size: 13 residues. With 0 bases removed from V and 5 bases from J, the gap between germline ends came to 5 bases. CDR1 ENHRY and CDR2 SYGVKD come from the germline V gene.

In its sample, this clonotype was seen a few times. The chain carries TRBV6-2 or TRBV6-3 and TRBJ1-1; no firm D call. The V gene's germline CDR1 is MNHEY and CDR2 SVGEGT. CDR3 length: 13 amino acids. The ends were cut back, 4 bases at V and 0 bases at J, with 6 bases in the middle. CDR3 region: CASSFRLNTEAFF. The CDR3 coding sequence is TGTGCCAGCAGTTTTCGATTGAACACTGAAGCTTTCTTT.

This clonotype was seen only a few times. The chain combines TRBV5-1 with TRBJ2-7, with no clear D. Trimming removed 0 bases from V and 1 base from J, with 17 bases in between. The CDR3 sequence is 17 residues long. Looked up from germline, CDR1 is SGHRS and CDR2 is YFSETQ. The CDR3 reads CASSLAISIAASYEQYF. The CDR3, as DNA: TGCGCCAGCAGCTTGGCCATATCCATCGCCGCTTCCTACGAGCAGTACTTC.

The chain joins TRBV28 to TRBJ1-1; tentatively, D is TRBD1 (6 bases). The CDR3 consists of 12 residues. V shed 7 bases and J shed 10 bases, with 16 bases lying between them. Germline V gene lookup returns CDR1 MDHEN and CDR2 SYDVKM. The chain's CDR3 is CASKTQGGGAFF. CDR3 in DNA: TGTGCCAGCAAGACACAGGGAGGTGGAGCTTTCTTT.

The chain has TRBV28 and TRBJ1-3; no clear D gene. CDR3 length: 14 residues. V lost 6 bases, J lost 4 bases, and 13 bases lay in between. Germline V CDR1 and CDR2: MDHEN, SYDVKM. In nucleotides, the CDR3 is TGTGCCAGCAGGACTCGGGGAGCAGGAAACACCATATATTTT. This sequence encodes CASRTRGAGNTIYF.

V gene TRBV20-1 combines with J gene TRBJ1-3; D remains ambiguous. The CDR3 contains 15 residues. The germline V and J ends were trimmed by 5 bases and 0 bases, with 14 bases remaining between them. Germline CDR1 is DFQATT and CDR2 is SNEGSKA (reference sequence). CDR3 sequence reads: CSASHGGLSGNTIYF. The DNA of the CDR3 is TGCAGTGCTTCCCACGGAGGCCTCTCTGGAAACACCATATATTTT.

The table lists this clonotype with a count of one. This sequence joins TRBV9 and TRBJ1-1; no definite D call. In germline, CDR1 is SGDLS, CDR2 YYNGEE. Trimming took off 0 bases at V and 7 bases at J, with 10 bases between the two ends. The length of the CDR3 is 13 residues. The CDR3 nucleotides read TGTGCCAGCAGCGTAGGCGGAGTGAGTGAAGCTTTCTTT. Its protein product is CASSVGGVSEAFF.

The V call is TRBV27, the J call TRBJ2-3; D possibly corresponds to TRBD2 (6 bases). The CDR3 has 15 residues. Germline V gene data show CDR1 as MNHEY and CDR2 as SMNVEV (reference sequence). The V end lost 2 bases, the J end lost 0 bases, and 9 bases lay between the germline ends. CDR3 loop: CASSLPGASTDTQYF. The CDR3 DNA sequence: TGTGCCAGCAGTTTACCGGGAGCTAGCACAGATACGCAGTATTTT.

The chain combines TRBV19 with TRBJ2-1; possible D gene TRBD2, 7 bases. The CDR3 has 16 residues. Germline CDR1 LNHDA, CDR2 SQIVND (reference sequence). Trimming cost V 3 bases and J 1 base, with 13 bases left between them. The CDR3 spells CASSMAGAWSYNEQFF. The CDR3 bases are TGTGCCAGTAGTATGGCGGGGGCTTGGTCCTACAATGAGCAGTTCTTC. Variable domain in full (rest from reference TRBV19 and TRBJ2-1): DGGITQSPKYLFRKEGQNVTLSCEQNLNHDAMYWYRQDPGQGLRLIYYSQIVNDFQKGDIAEGYSVSREKKESFPLTVTSAQKNPTAFYLCASSMAGAWSYNEQFFGPGTRLTVL.

This chain joins TRBV13 and TRBJ2-5, with D unresolved. This CDR3 has 13 residues. Trimming shortened V by 2 bases and J by 3 bases, and 7 bases separated the two germline ends. Germline CDR1 reads PRHDT; CDR2 reads FYEKMQ (reference sequence). The CDR3 DNA reads as TGTGCCAGCAGCTTAATGGCAGAAGAGACCCAGTACTTC. This translates into CASSLMAEETQYF.

The genes are TRBV2 and TRBJ1-2, with no clear D. There are 12 residues in the CDR3. V gave up 6 bases and J gave up 5 bases, with 10 bases separating them. The germline gives CDR1 SNHLY, CDR2 FYNNEI. CDR3 coding DNA: TGTGCCAGCAGCCTTGCGGGATATGGCTACACCTTC. The encoded protein is CASSLAGYGYTF.

The chain joins TRBV29-1 to TRBJ2-7; TRBD1 aligns across 7 bases. CDR1 is SQVTM and CDR2 is ANQGSEA in the germline V gene. With 2 bases clipped from V and 4 bases from J, the junction kept 11 bases outside the gene matches. The CDR3 runs 15 residues. The DNA of the CDR3 is TGCAGCGTTGAAAGGTTCCGGACAGGAGGTTACGAGCAGTACTTC. This gives the protein CSVERFRTGGYEQYF.

V gene TRBV28 combines with J gene TRBJ2-2, with 8 bases lining up with TRBD1. The germline gives CDR1 MDHEN, CDR2 SYDVKM. The CDR3 is 16 residues long. After removal of 2 bases from V and 5 bases from J, the junction contained 7 bases not matched to a gene. The CDR3 DNA sequence: TGTGCCAGCAGTTTACAGGGGGCCCTTTTTACCGGGGAGCTGTTTTTT. This codes for CASSLQGALFTGELFF.

This clonotype appeared once. The V call is TRBV7-9, the J call TRBJ2-1; weak D call: TRBD2 (5 bases). The CDR3 totals 17 residues. Trimming cost V 4 bases and J 2 bases, with 18 bases left between them. Germline CDR1 reads SEHNR; CDR2 reads FQNEAQ (reference sequence). Here the CDR3 reads CASSSLAKGVTYNEQFF. Here the CDR3 DNA reads TGTGCCAGCAGCTCCTTAGCGAAAGGCGTCACCTACAATGAGCAGTTCTTC.

This sequence joins TRBV10-3 and TRBJ1-4; D is possibly TRBD1 (6 bases). Trimming stripped 6 bases from V and 6 bases from J, with 14 bases between. The CDR3 sequence is 14 residues long. Germline V gene lookup returns CDR1 ENHRY and CDR2 SYGVKD. CDR3 region: CAISQQGPDEKLFF. The CDR3 DNA reads as TGTGCCATCAGCCAACAGGGTCCCGATGAAAAACTGTTTTTT.

V gene TRBV28 combines with J gene TRBJ2-1; D might be TRBD1 (6 bases). The CDR3 loop spans 16 amino acids. The germline gives CDR1 MDHEN, CDR2 SYDVKM. The V gene lost 1 base and the J gene lost 8 bases, with 18 bases spanning the gap. The CDR3 nucleotides read TGTGCCAGCAGTTTATTAGCCTTCCAGGGGCCTTATGAGCAGTTCTTC. Translated: CASSLLAFQGPYEQFF.

The rearrangement joins TRBV20-1 to TRBJ2-5, with a possible D match to TRBD2 (6 bases). The germline V gene has CDR1 DFQATT and CDR2 SNEGSKA (reference sequence). The CDR3 totals 13 residues. V lost 4 bases, J lost 1 base, and 10 bases lay in between. This CDR3 reads CSATGVGQETQYF. CDR3 DNA: TGCAGTGCTACGGGGGTAGGCCAAGAGACCCAGTACTTC.

The chain uses TRBV4-1 and TRBJ2-1; a possible D gene is TRBD1 (6 bases). Deletions cut 2 bases from V and 5 bases from J, with 13 bases between. The CDR3 has 15 amino acids. Germline V gene sequence: CDR1 MGHRA, CDR2 YSYEKL. The CDR3 DNA reads TGCGCCAGCAGCCAAAGGATGGGGGCTCACAATGAGCAGTTCTTC. Residues: CASSQRMGAHNEQFF.

The J gene is TRBJ2-1, the V gene TRBV27, with 9 bases lining up with TRBD1. V shed 6 bases, J shed 9 bases, and the junction held 3 bases outside the gene matches. The CDR3 extends over 12 amino acids. Germline lookup yields CDR1 MNHEY and CDR2 SMNVEV (reference sequence). CDR3 in DNA: TGTGCCAGCAGACAGGGGGCAGGTGAGCAGTTCTTC. Its protein is CASRQGAGEQFF.

The chain joins TRBV7-8 to TRBJ1-1; D is unresolved. CDR1 SGHVS and CDR2 FQNEAQ come from the germline V gene. This CDR3 comprises 13 residues. V lost 5 bases to trimming and J lost 7 bases, with 14 bases between them. CDR3 sequence: CASSIGGNLEAFF. In nucleotides, the CDR3 is TGTGCCAGCAGCATCGGCGGAAACCTTGAAGCTTTCTTT.

The chain is built from TRBV5-1 and TRBJ2-1; TRBD2 matches 8 bases. J lost 3 bases, V lost 2 bases, and 7 bases had no gene match. The CDR3 is 16 amino acids. Germline V gene lookup returns CDR1 SGHRS and CDR2 YFSETQ. CDR3 nucleotide sequence: TGCGCCAGCAGCTTCCGACTAGCGAGCTTCTACAATGAGCAGTTCTTC. Protein sequence: CASSFRLASFYNEQFF.

This chain connects TRBV6-5 to TRBJ2-7; TRBD1 might be the D (6 bases). V lost 2 bases to trimming and J lost 2 bases, with 19 bases between them. This CDR3 has 17 amino acids. Germline V gives CDR1 MNHEY, CDR2 SVGAGI. CDR3 residues: CASSYEMAGEDPYEQYF. The CDR3 DNA is TGTGCCAGCAGTTACGAAATGGCAGGGGAAGACCCCTACGAGCAGTACTTC.

The chain has TRBV29-1 and TRBJ2-1; 9 positions match TRBD1. From germline, CDR1 is SQVTM and CDR2 ANQGSEA. The V segment lost 0 bases and the J segment 15 bases; nucleotides outside the gene matches: 18. The CDR3 is made up of 16 amino acids. CDR3 loop: CSVEDWGQGRVIGLFF. CDR3 nucleotides: TGCAGCGTTGAAGATTGGGGACAGGGCCGGGTTATTGGTCTGTTCTTC.